Included here is one T cell receptor beta chain sequence, with context. PCR amplification relied on 60 Vbeta primers (plus 13 Jbeta primers). TCRdb's table, derived via immunoSEQ multiplex PCR, lists solely in-frame clones and lacks some. Found here are some 200,000 clones, 60% to 80% of them singletons; the top ten hold around 3.2%. This sample stems from a study of cytomegalovirus exposure and HLA in healthy donors. CDR3 length: 15 residues. The germline V gene has CDR1 SGHVS and CDR2 FNYEAQ. With V trimmed by 1 base and J by 10 bases, 6 bases remained unmatched. The clonotype was recovered from a female donor in good health and CMV-seronegative. The chain is built from TRBV7-6 and TRBJ1-6; 8 positions agree with TRBD1. The specimen sequenced was PBMCs. The CDR3 sequence is CASSLEQGVWSPLHF. The CDR3 region has the DNA TGTGCCAGCAGCTTAGAACAGGGGGTATGGTCACCCCTCCACTTT.